This TCR beta chain is drawn from a study of T cells in Graves' hyperthyroidism and ophthalmopathy. TCR beta CDR3 region amplification was performed from RNA transcripts. The primer set for the first-round RT-PCR of the TCR CDR3 was HTBI. TCRdb re-called the multiplex PCR reads with MiXCR, one entry per CDR3 protein. The data contain 530,000 or so distinct CDR3 sequences, about 24% of them singletons. Diagnostic assessment was based on clinical symptoms, serum thyroxine and TRAb, thyroid ultrasound and orbital computed tomography. The sequenced material came from blood. This clonotype was obtained from a woman aged 25 to 39 with Graves' ophthalmopathy.

DNA of the CDR3: TGTGCCAGCTCACCAGCGAGCGGGAGGGAGACCCAGTACTTC. It codes for CASSPASGRETQYF. This rearrangement joins TRBV18 to TRBJ2-5; 9 bases align to TRBD2. Trimming removed 2 bases from V and 5 bases from J; junction bases left unmatched: 3. CDR3 length: 14 residues. The germline gives CDR1 KGHSH, CDR2 LQKENI.